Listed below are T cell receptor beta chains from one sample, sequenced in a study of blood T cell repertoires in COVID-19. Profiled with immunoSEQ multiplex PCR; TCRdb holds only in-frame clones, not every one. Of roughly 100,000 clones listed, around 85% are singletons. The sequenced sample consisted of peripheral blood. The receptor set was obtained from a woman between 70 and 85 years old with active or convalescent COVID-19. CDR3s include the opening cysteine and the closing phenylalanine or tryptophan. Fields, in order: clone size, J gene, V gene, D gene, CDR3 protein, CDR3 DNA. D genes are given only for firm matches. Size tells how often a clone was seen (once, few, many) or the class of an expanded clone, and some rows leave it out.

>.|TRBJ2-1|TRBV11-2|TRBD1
CASSIAGTGGYNEQFF
TGTGCCAGCAGCATCGCCGGGACAGGGGGATACAATGAGCAGTTCTTC
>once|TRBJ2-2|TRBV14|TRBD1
CASSPYQGARNTGELFF
TGTGCCAGCAGCCCTTATCAGGGGGCTAGGAACACCGGGGAGCTGTTTTTT
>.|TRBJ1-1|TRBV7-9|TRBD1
CAGGQGATTEAFF
TGTGCCGGCGGACAGGGGGCAACCACTGAAGCTTTCTTT
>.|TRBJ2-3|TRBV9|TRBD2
CASSPLRAGGTDTQYF
TGTGCCAGCAGCCCACTCAGGGCGGGGGGGACAGATACGCAGTATTTT
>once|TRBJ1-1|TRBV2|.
CASSERELIEAFF
TGTGCCAGCAGTGAACGGGAGCTGATTGAAGCTTTCTTT
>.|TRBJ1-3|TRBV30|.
CAWGVKGAGNTIYF
TGTGCCTGGGGGGTTAAGGGGGCTGGAAACACCATATATTTT
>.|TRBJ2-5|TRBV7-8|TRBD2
CASSSQTSGGPQETQYF
TGTGCCAGCAGCTCCCAGACTAGCGGGGGGCCACAAGAGACCCAGTACTTC
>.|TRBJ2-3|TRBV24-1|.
CATSDPQGGGGTDTQYF
TGTGCCACCAGTGATCCCCAAGGAGGAGGGGGCACAGATACGCAGTATTTT
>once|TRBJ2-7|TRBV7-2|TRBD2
CASSVSGTSGPKNSYEQYF
TGTGCCAGCAGCGTCTCCGGGACTAGCGGACCAAAAAACTCCTACGAGCAGTACTTC
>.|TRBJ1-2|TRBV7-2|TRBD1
CASSLVGQGGYGYTF
TGTGCCAGCAGCTTAGTAGGACAGGGGGGCTATGGCTACACCTTC
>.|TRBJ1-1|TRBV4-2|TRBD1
CASSRGTGVEAFF
TGTGCCAGCAGTCGTGGGACAGGAGTCGAAGCTTTCTTT
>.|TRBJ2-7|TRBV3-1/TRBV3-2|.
CASSQESGQPYEQYF
TGTGCCAGCAGCCAAGAATCCGGACAGCCCTACGAGCAGTACTTC
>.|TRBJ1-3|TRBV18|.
CASSPRGSSLEINTIYF
TGTGCCAGCTCACCACGCGGGTCCTCCCTGGAAATTAACACCATATATTTT
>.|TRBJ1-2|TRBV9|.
CASSADSSNYGYTF
TGTGCCAGCAGCGCCGACAGCTCCAACTATGGCTACACCTTC
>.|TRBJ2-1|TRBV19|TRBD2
CASSSPGLAGGPWNEQFF
TGTGCCAGTAGTTCCCCAGGACTAGCGGGGGGGCCATGGAATGAGCAGTTCTTC
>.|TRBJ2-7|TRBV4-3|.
CASSPHEGSHSYEQYF
TGCGCCAGCAGCCCCCATGAGGGTTCACACTCCTACGAGCAGTACTTC
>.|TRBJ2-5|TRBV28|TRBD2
CASSLAGGGRQTQYF
TGTGCCAGCAGCTTAGCGGGGGGGGGTCGGCAGACCCAGTACTTC
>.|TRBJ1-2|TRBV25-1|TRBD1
CASSGTGYVGYGYTF
TGTGCCAGCAGTGGGACAGGGTATGTGGGCTATGGCTACACCTTC
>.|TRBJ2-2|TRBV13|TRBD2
CASSFPSGSVDTGELFF
TGTGCCAGCAGCTTTCCTAGCGGGAGTGTTGACACCGGGGAGCTGTTTTTT
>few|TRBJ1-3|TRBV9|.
CASSVTQGSGNTIYF
TGTGCCAGCAGCGTAACGCAGGGAAGTGGAAACACCATATATTTT
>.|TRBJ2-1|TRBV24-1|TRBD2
CATSDFGGRSYNEQFF
TGTGCCACCAGTGATTTCGGCGGGAGATCCTACAATGAGCAGTTCTTC
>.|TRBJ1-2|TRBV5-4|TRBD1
CASSYPDRGSEGYTF
TGTGCCAGCAGCTACCCGGACAGGGGATCGGAGGGCTACACCTTC
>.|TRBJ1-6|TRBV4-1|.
CASSHLIRGDFYNSPLHF
TGCGCCAGCAGCCACCTTATAAGGGGCGACTTCTATAATTCACCCCTCCACTTT
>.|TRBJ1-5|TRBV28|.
CASRLAGGGVQPQHF
TGTGCCAGCAGACTCGCGGGAGGGGGAGTCCAGCCCCAGCATTTT
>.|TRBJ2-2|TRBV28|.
CASSLTEELFF
TGTGCCAGCAGTTTGACAGAGGAGCTGTTTTTT
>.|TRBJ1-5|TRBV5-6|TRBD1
CASSTRGRGYSNQPQHF
TGTGCCAGCAGCACCAGGGGGCGAGGGTATAGCAATCAGCCCCAGCATTTT
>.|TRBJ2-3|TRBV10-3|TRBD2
CAIRGTSGTGTDTQYF
TGTGCCATCAGGGGGACTAGCGGGACCGGGACAGATACGCAGTATTTT
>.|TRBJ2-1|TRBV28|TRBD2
CASSPRSSGRASYNEQFF
TGTGCCAGCAGTCCTCGGTCTAGCGGGAGGGCCTCCTACAATGAGCAGTTCTTC
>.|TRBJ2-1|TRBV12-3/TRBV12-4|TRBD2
CASNQRGAPSQFF
TGTGCCAGCAACCAGCGGGGGGCCCCTTCTCAGTTCTTC
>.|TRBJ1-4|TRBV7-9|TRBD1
CASSPWDRGPGGEKLFF
TGTGCCAGCAGCCCCTGGGACAGGGGGCCAGGCGGAGAAAAACTGTTTTTT
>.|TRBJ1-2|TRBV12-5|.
CASGSLGFLGYTF
TGTGCTAGTGGTTCGCTGGGCTTCCTTGGCTACACCTTC
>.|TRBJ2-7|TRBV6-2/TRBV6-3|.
CASSYGAAYEQYF
TGTGCCAGCAGTTACGGGGCTGCCTACGAGCAGTACTTC
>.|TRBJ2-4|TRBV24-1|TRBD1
CATSESGTGLIQYF
TGTGCCACCAGTGAATCCGGGACAGGGCTAATTCAGTACTTC
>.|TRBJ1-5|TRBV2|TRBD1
CASRDRLDQPQHF
TGTGCCAGCAGGGACAGGCTCGATCAGCCCCAGCATTTT
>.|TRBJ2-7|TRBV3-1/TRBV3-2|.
CASSQIREPYEQYF
TGTGCCAGCAGCCAAATCAGGGAACCCTACGAGCAGTACTTC
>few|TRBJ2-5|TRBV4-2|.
CASSQAKTAQETQYF
TGTGCCAGCAGCCAAGCTAAGACTGCACAAGAGACCCAGTACTTC
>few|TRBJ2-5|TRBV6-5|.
CASLREKTQYF
TGTGCCAGTCTACGGGAAAAGACCCAGTACTTC
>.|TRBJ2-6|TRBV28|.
CASSQQTLSRGLTF
TGTGCCAGTTCACAGCAAACCTTAAGTAGGGGCCTGACTTTC
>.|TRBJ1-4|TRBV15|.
CATSRYRATNEKLFF
TGTGCCACCAGCAGATACAGGGCAACTAATGAAAAACTGTTTTTT
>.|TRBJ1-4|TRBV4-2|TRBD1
CASSQTYDRAGEKLFF
TGTGCCAGCAGCCAGACATACGACAGGGCGGGTGAAAAACTGTTTTTT